A single sample is the source of the 21 T cell receptor beta chains below, sequenced in a study of blood T cells in healthy people across ages (dated by TCRdb to about 2015). Library preparation was by 5' RACE. For sequencing, an Illumina HiSeq 2500 was employed. A second PCR of about 7 to 12 cycles was run with a J-beta primer mix and a sample-barcoded 5' primer. In-frame beta chains were kept once TCRdb had trimmed the public reads at Q25 with fastp and called clones with MiXCR. CDR3 protein duplicates are merged, each entry listing the most common genes and DNA. Across this sample there are 1 million or so distinct CDR3 sequences, with more than 40% seen only once. About 19% of the sample lies in the top ten. Specimen: blood. Receptor source: a woman in her fifties or sixties in good health.

The genes are TRBV3-1 and TRBJ1-3; D remains ambiguous. Trimming shortened V by 4 bases and J by 4 bases, and 11 bases separated the two germline ends. The CDR3 spans 14 residues. CDR1 and CDR2 from the germline V gene are LGHDT and YNNKEL (reference sequence). DNA of the CDR3: TGTGCCAGCAGCCCGGCTTGGGCCGGAAACACCATATATTTT. Encoded protein: CASSPAWAGNTIYF.

This clonotype was observed a few times. The rearrangement uses TRBV27 and TRBJ2-3; TRBD2 matches 16 bases. The V segment lost 7 bases and the J segment 11 bases; nucleotides outside the gene matches: 18. Germline CDR1 and CDR2: MNHEY and SMNVEV (reference sequence). The CDR3 is made up of 18 amino acids. The CDR3 spells CASTIQAPGLAGGREQYF. The CDR3 DNA reads as TGTGCCAGCACCATCCAAGCTCCGGGACTAGCGGGGGGGAGGGAGCAGTATTTT.

This clonotype came up a few times. This chain joins TRBV5-1 and TRBJ2-1; either TRBD1 or TRBD2 may fit D (6 bases each). Trimming cost V 1 base and J 5 bases, with 16 bases left between them. Looked up from germline, CDR1 is SGHRS and CDR2 is YFSETQ. This CDR3 spans 16 amino acids. Written as DNA, the CDR3 is TGCGCCAGCAGCTTGCGAGGGGGGTACAATCACAATGAGCAGTTCTTC. Its translation is CASSLRGGYNHNEQFF.

The chain carries TRBV12-3 or TRBV12-4 and TRBJ2-1, with D perhaps matching TRBD2 (6 bases). The CDR3 length is 14 residues. Trimming removed 1 base from V and 8 bases from J, with 12 bases in between. In nucleotides, the CDR3 is TGTGCCAGCAGTTTAGACGGGAGCTCAGATGAGCAGTTCTTC. Its translation is CASSLDGSSDEQFF.

This clonotype was counted a few times. This chain uses TRBV20-1 with TRBJ2-7, with D maybe TRBD2 (6 bases). Per the germline V gene, CDR1 is DFQATT and CDR2 is SNEGSKA (reference sequence). The CDR3 sequence is 14 residues long. Trimming left V 4 bases short and J 0 bases short, with 13 bases between. CDR3 amino acids: CSAILAKSSYEQYF. The CDR3 DNA is TGCAGTGCTATCCTAGCGAAGAGCTCCTACGAGCAGTACTTC.

The V and J genes are TRBV5-1 and TRBJ2-3; either TRBD1 or TRBD2 may supply D (5 bases each). There are 13 residues in the CDR3. Per the germline V gene, CDR1 is SGHRS and CDR2 is YFSETQ. V lost 6 bases and J 4 bases, leaving 12 bases between the germline ends. CDR3 coding DNA: TGCGCCAGCACCGGGGCAGGGTCAGATACGCAGTATTTT. It specifies CASTGAGSDTQYF.

The chain is built from TRBV2 and TRBJ2-7; TRBD1 matches at 9 bases. V gave up 6 bases and J gave up 5 bases; unmatched junction bases: 5. The CDR3 runs 13 residues. Germline CDR1 SNHLY, CDR2 FYNNEI. In nucleotides, the CDR3 is TGTGCCAGCAGGCGGACAGGGGAAAACGAGCAGTACTTC. Translated, it gives CASRRTGENEQYF.

The rearrangement joins TRBV18 to TRBJ2-5, with 10 positions matching TRBD1. J lost 2 bases, V lost 3 bases, and 3 bases had no gene match. The length of the CDR3 is 15 residues. Looked up from germline, CDR1 is KGHSH and CDR2 is LQKENI. CDR3 protein: CASSPRTGGQETQYF. CDR3 bases: TGTGCCAGCTCACCCCGGACAGGGGGACAAGAGACCCAGTACTTC.

The chain couples TRBV28 to TRBJ1-6; TRBD1 matches 10 bases. The CDR3 sequence is 20 residues long. Germline V gene data show CDR1 as MDHEN and CDR2 as SYDVKM. J lost 1 base, V lost 3 bases, and 12 bases had no gene match. CDR3 region: CASSFTTGTGVESYNSPLHF. CDR3 DNA sequence: TGTGCCAGCAGTTTTACCACCGGGACAGGGGTAGAGTCCTATAATTCACCCCTCCACTTT.

This clonotype has a handful of counts. This sequence joins TRBV6-5 and TRBJ2-7; 7 bases map to TRBD2. J gave up 0 bases and V 5 bases, and 7 bases lay outside the gene matches. This CDR3 has 15 amino acids. Germline V gene lookup returns CDR1 MNHEY and CDR2 SVGAGI. Here the CDR3 DNA reads TGTGCCAGCAGTCGACTAGCCGATCACTCCTACGAGCAGTACTTC. Protein: CASSRLADHSYEQYF.

This clonotype was counted ten times or more. This chain joins TRBV20-1 and TRBJ2-7; TRBD2 matches 7 bases. The CDR3 covers 15 residues. Looked up from germline, CDR1 is DFQATT and CDR2 is SNEGSKA (reference sequence). Trimming at V came to 1 base and at J to 3 bases, leaving 9 bases not matched to a gene. The CDR3 nucleotides read TGCAGTGCTAGAGGGGAGGGAGTCATGGGCTACGAGCAGTACTTC. This sequence encodes CSARGEGVMGYEQYF.

The chain links TRBV12-3 or TRBV12-4 to TRBJ1-2, with D hard to call. This CDR3 is 14 amino acids long. The V gene lost 10 bases and the J gene lost 7 bases, with 22 bases spanning the gap. The CDR3 DNA is TGTGCCACCCAACGCGGCGGACCGAGTGGTGGCTACACCTTC. Translation: CATQRGGPSGGYTF.

V gene TRBV5-8 combines with J gene TRBJ1-5, with a tentative D call TRBD1 (6 bases). Germline-derived CDR1 and CDR2 are SGHTS and YDEGEE. The CDR3 spans 15 residues. V dropped 4 bases and J dropped 4 bases, with 15 bases sitting between them. The CDR3 coding sequence is TGTGCCAGCAGCGGGGGGCGGGGGACTAATCAGCCCCAGCATTTT. It translates to CASSGGRGTNQPQHF.

This clonotype came up a few times. J is TRBJ1-6 and V is TRBV10-3, with unresolved D. The CDR3 is 16 amino acids. Germline-derived CDR1 and CDR2 are ENHRY and SYGVKD. Trimming left V 0 bases short and J 8 bases short, with 14 bases between. CDR3 in DNA: TGTGCCATCAGTGAGTCGTGGGTGACTGTTCATTCACCCCTCCACTTT. Translation gives CAISESWVTVHSPLHF.

V is TRBV6-1 and J is TRBJ1-2; no clear D. The germline V gene encodes CDR1 MNHNS and CDR2 SASEGT. With 7 bases removed from V and 2 bases from J, the gap between germline ends came to 8 bases. The CDR3 has 12 residues. The CDR3 protein is CASKAGNYGYTF. For the CDR3, the DNA is TGTGCCAGCAAGGCGGGGAACTATGGCTACACCTTC.

Only a few counts were recorded for this clonotype. This sequence joins TRBV30 and TRBJ2-7; 8 bases line up with TRBD2. The length of the CDR3 is 15 residues. V dropped 2 bases and J dropped 6; count of bases not matched to a gene: 12. CDR1 is GTSNPN and CDR2 is SVGIG in the germline V gene (reference sequence). CDR3 protein: CAWSTQAGVLGEQYF. In DNA form, the CDR3 reads TGTGCCTGGAGTACACAAGCGGGAGTCCTTGGCGAGCAGTACTTC.

The chain has TRBV20-1 and TRBJ2-7, with 15 bases fitting TRBD2. Germline-derived CDR1 and CDR2 are DFQATT and SNEGSKA (reference sequence). The ends lost 5 bases at V and 7 bases at J; junction bases unmatched: 12. CDR3 length: 16 residues. The CDR3 sequence is CSALWTSGRADNEQYF. The CDR3 nucleotides are TGCAGTGCTTTATGGACTAGCGGGAGGGCGGACAATGAGCAGTACTTC.

The gene calls are TRBV12-3 or TRBV12-4 and TRBJ2-1; TRBD2 matches 11 bases. The CDR3 runs to 15 residues. Trimming cost V 8 bases and J 3 bases; bases outside gene matches: 6. The CDR3 here is CASCPGLAVYNEQFF. CDR3 in DNA: TGTGCCAGCTGTCCGGGACTAGCGGTCTACAATGAGCAGTTCTTC.

This sequence joins TRBV6-5 and TRBJ1-4; no clear D. Germline assignment: CDR1 MNHEY and CDR2 SVGAGI. With 2 bases removed from V and 0 bases from J, the gap between germline ends came to 7 bases. The CDR3 spans 15 residues. The CDR3 DNA follows: TGTGCCAGCAGTTACAAAGTGGCAACTAATGAAAAACTGTTTTTT. Encoded protein: CASSYKVATNEKLFF.

The chain carries TRBV27 and TRBJ2-1, with 8 bases identical to TRBD2. Germline V gene data show CDR1 as MNHEY and CDR2 as SMNVEV (reference sequence). V dropped 4 bases and J dropped 6; count of bases not matched to a gene: 17. The length of the CDR3 is 18 residues. The CDR3 sequence is CASSSTIAGSVRSNEQFF. CDR3 nucleotides: TGTGCCAGCAGTTCAACTATAGCGGGATCGGTCCGCTCCAATGAGCAGTTCTTC.

On this clonotype itself: One end of the junction does not line up with germline, which may come from a read error. The chain uses TRBV4-2 and TRBJ2-1, with 9 bases matching TRBD2. The CDR3 is made up of 16 amino acids. CDR1 is LGHNA and CDR2 is YNFKEQ in the germline V gene. CDR3 loop: CAGSQDVAGDFNEQFF. In nucleotides, the CDR3 is TGTGCCGGCAGCCAAGATGTAGCGGGAGACTTCAATGAGCAGTTCTTC.